The 12 T cell receptor beta chains in this list originate from one sample, sequenced in a study of cytomegalovirus exposure and HLA in healthy donors. Primers: 60 Vbeta forward and 13 Jbeta reverse. Assay: immunoSEQ multiplex PCR; the TCRdb copy retains only in-frame clones and omits some. The table shows approximately 200,000 clones, with over 60% occurring only once. The material sequenced was PBMCs. The receptors here all came from a young man in good health and CMV-seronegative.

In DNA form, the CDR3 reads TGTGCCAGCAGCTTTCATGACAGGGCCGCCGGGGAGCTGTTTTTT. It encodes CASSFHDRAAGELFF. This sequence joins TRBV21-1 and TRBJ2-2; the table's D call of TRBD1 was not tested on the DNA. TRBV21-1 has pseudogene status. The CDR3 runs to 15 residues.

The chain couples TRBV7-9 to TRBJ2-3; D might be TRBD1 (6 bases). The CDR3 runs 16 residues. The ends were cut back, 5 bases at V and 2 bases at J, with 17 bases in the middle. Germline V gene sequence: CDR1 SEHNR, CDR2 FQNEAQ (reference sequence). The CDR3 nucleotides are TGTGCCAGCAGCGCCTCCGGGACAATTAACACAGATACGCAGTATTTT. Its translation is CASSASGTINTDTQYF.

Here the CDR3 reads CASAVRVMEGNTIYF. CDR3 nucleotide sequence: TGTGCTAGTGCCGTCAGGGTGATGGAAGGAAACACCATATATTTT. The chain is built from TRBV12-5 and TRBJ1-3, with D perhaps matching TRBD1 (5 bases). Germline-derived CDR1 and CDR2 are LGHNT and FRNRAP. The CDR3 totals 15 residues. V dropped 7 bases and J dropped 4 bases, with 17 bases sitting between them.

Details on this clone: This CDR3 is also generated by other DNA sequences in the sample. The V call is TRBV19, the J call TRBJ1-2; tentative D call: TRBD1 (6 bases). V dropped 5 bases and J dropped 2 bases, with 12 bases sitting between them. The CDR3 covers 14 residues. Germline V gene data show CDR1 as LNHDA and CDR2 as SQIVND (reference sequence). This CDR3 reads CASSLLQGNYGYTF. Here the CDR3 DNA reads TGTGCCAGTAGTCTTCTACAGGGAAACTATGGCTACACCTTC.

The CDR3 nucleotides are TGCGCCAGCAAGGTAGCGGGAGGTGGGGGGACCCAGTACTTC. The encoded protein is CASKVAGGGGTQYF. The J gene is TRBJ2-5, the V gene TRBV5-1; 10 bases map to TRBD2. Germline V CDR1 and CDR2: SGHRS, YFSETQ. Trimming cost V 6 bases and J 7 bases; bases outside gene matches: 9. The CDR3 runs to 14 residues. The variable domain in full, with the rest retrieved from reference TRBV5-1 and TRBJ2-5, is KAGVTQTPRYLIKTRGQQVTLSCSPISGHRSVSWYQQTPGQGLQFLFEYFSETQRNKGNFPGRFSGRQFSNSRSEMNVSTLELGDSALYLCASKVAGGGGTQYFGPGTRLLVL.

The table lists this clone with a few counts. The V gene is TRBV11-3, the J gene TRBJ1-1, with TRBD1 matching 8 bases. V lost 5 bases, J lost 5 bases, and 7 bases stayed unmatched. This CDR3 has 14 residues. Germline-derived CDR1 and CDR2 are SGHNT and YENEEA. The chain's CDR3 is CASSRTGKTTEAFF. The CDR3 bases are TGTGCCAGCAGCCGGACAGGGAAGACGACTGAAGCTTTCTTT.

CDR3 DNA: TGCGCCAGTAAGGAGGAGATAGACTATGGCTACACCTTC. Protein: CASKEEIDYGYTF. J is TRBJ1-2 and V is TRBV5-1, with D unresolved. Trimming cost V 8 bases and J 3 bases, with 14 bases left between them. Germline V gene lookup returns CDR1 SGHRS and CDR2 YFSETQ. The CDR3 runs 13 residues.

The rearrangement uses TRBV30 and TRBJ2-7; a possible D gene is TRBD1 (5 bases). Germline V gene data show CDR1 as GTSNPN and CDR2 as SVGIG (reference sequence). V was trimmed by 3 bases and J by 1 base, leaving 10 bases between them. CDR3 size: 13 residues. CDR3 DNA sequence: TGTGCCTGGAGGAAGGGGTCTTCCTACGAGCAGTACTTC. This encodes CAWRKGSSYEQYF.

The rearrangement uses TRBV28 and TRBJ1-2, with D unresolved. The V gene's germline CDR1 is MDHEN and CDR2 SYDVKM. Trimming removed 6 bases at V and 2 bases at J, with 7 bases between. The CDR3 length is 12 residues. The CDR3 reads CASRELNYGYTF. As DNA, the CDR3 is TGTGCCAGCAGGGAGCTGAACTATGGCTACACCTTC.

V is TRBV11-2 and J is TRBJ2-1; TRBD2 agrees at 8 bases. This CDR3 spans 16 amino acids. Trimming removed 5 bases from V and 0 bases from J; junction bases left unmatched: 6. The germline V gene encodes CDR1 SGHAT and CDR2 FQNNGV. CDR3 bases: TGTGCCAGCAGCCGAGGGGCGGGGGGCTCCTACAATGAGCAGTTCTTC. Encoded protein: CASSRGAGGSYNEQFF. The full variable domain, with the rest looked up from reference TRBV11-2 and TRBJ2-1, is EAGVAQSPRYKIIEKRQSVAFWCNPISGHATLYWYQQILGQGPKLLIQFQNNGVVDDSQLPKDRFSAERLKGVDSTLKIQPAKLEDSAVYLCASSRGAGGSYNEQFFGPGTRLTVL.

The CDR3 is CASSPWGGETQYF. The CDR3 bases are TGTGCCAGCAGCCCCTGGGGCGGTGAGACCCAGTACTTC. The chain carries TRBV7-9 and TRBJ2-5, with D tentatively TRBD1 (5 bases). CDR1 SEHNR and CDR2 FQNEAQ come from the germline V gene (reference sequence). Trimming pared 5 bases from V and 5 bases from J, leaving 12 bases between. This CDR3 is 13 amino acids long.

The rearrangement links TRBV19 to TRBJ1-2, with 11 positions matching TRBD1. Trimming at V came to 5 bases and at J to 4 bases, leaving 6 bases not matched to a gene. CDR1 is LNHDA, CDR2 SQIVND, per germline (reference sequence). This CDR3 contains 15 residues. The CDR3 nucleotides read TGTGCCAGTAGTTTCTCTGGGACAGGGGGCTATGGCTACACCTTC. It yields the protein CASSFSGTGGYGYTF.